The 20 T cell receptor beta chains presented below share a single source sample, sequenced in a study of regulatory T cells. Study-wide findings and caveats: In CD3G-deficient patients, conventional CD4+ T cells were enriched for hydrophobic CDR3 residues at positions 6 and 7.

The PCR used 52 TRBV and 13 TRBJ primers. Assay: immunoSEQ multiplex PCR; the TCRdb copy retains only in-frame clones and omits some. The sample consists of tens of thousands of clones, 70% to 90% of them appearing once. Their antigens remain unidentified. Sequenced input: conventional CD4+ T cells sorted from blood. The source of these receptors is a child under 18 with CD3G deficiency.

V gene TRBV11-2 combines with J gene TRBJ2-3; a possible D gene is TRBD1 (6 bases). CDR1 and CDR2 from the germline V gene are SGHAT and FQNNGV. CDR3 size: 14 residues. V lost 3 bases and J lost 0, with 7 bases in between. The CDR3: CASSLTGSTDTQYF. The CDR3 nucleotides read TGTGCCAGCAGCTTGACAGGTAGCACAGATACGCAGTATTTT.

This clone has a single count. The chain recombines TRBV18 with TRBJ2-2; D remains unclear. The CDR3 spans 17 residues. Trimming left V 2 bases short and J 2 bases short, with 15 bases between. The V gene's germline CDR1 is KGHSH and CDR2 LQKENI. CDR3 in amino acids: CASSPFFAQYNTGELFF. In nucleotides, the CDR3 is TGTGCCAGCTCACCATTCTTCGCGCAATACAACACCGGGGAGCTGTTTTTT.

The gene calls are TRBV5-1 and TRBJ2-2, with 12 bases aligning to TRBD2. The length of the CDR3 is 14 residues. Germline loops: CDR1 SGHRS, CDR2 YFSETQ. Trimming took 4 bases from V and 7 from J; bases not matched to a gene: 2. CDR3 residues: CASSRGLAGGELFF. CDR3 coding DNA: TGCGCCAGCAGCCGGGGACTAGCGGGCGGGGAGCTGTTTTTT.

The rearrangement links TRBV7-8 to TRBJ2-7, with a possible D match to TRBD2 (6 bases). The CDR3 totals 13 residues. Trimming removed 4 bases from V and 9 bases from J, with 16 bases in between. Germline CDR1 reads SGHVS; CDR2 reads FQNEAQ. The CDR3 protein is CASSSKGRSPQYF. CDR3 DNA: TGTGCCAGCAGCTCCAAGGGGAGGTCCCCGCAGTACTTC.

The V call is TRBV30, the J call TRBJ2-2; a weak D match, TRBD1 (7 bases). Trimming cost V 4 bases and J 6 bases, with 21 bases left between them. This CDR3 has 16 residues. CDR1 is GTSNPN, CDR2 SVGIG, per germline (reference sequence). The CDR3, as DNA: TGTGCCTGGACCCACACCAGGGGGAGGTCGTCCGGGGAGCTGTTTTTT. Translation gives CAWTHTRGRSSGELFF.

V and J are TRBV7-7 and TRBJ1-2; D ambiguous. Germline loops: CDR1 SSHAT, CDR2 FNYEAQ (reference sequence). Trimming cost V 4 bases and J 4 bases, with 13 bases left between them. CDR3 length: 14 amino acids. The CDR3 DNA reads TGTGCCAGCAGCTCCGAGGCCAGTCCCTATGGCTACACCTTC. It encodes CASSSEASPYGYTF.

J is TRBJ2-2 and V is TRBV5-1; D gene ambiguous. The germline gives CDR1 SGHRS, CDR2 YFSETQ. The CDR3 sequence is 13 residues long. Trimming took off 2 bases at V and 6 bases at J, with 8 bases between the two ends. The CDR3 DNA follows: TGCGCCAGCAGCTTAAGGTCGGCCGGGGAGCTGTTTTTT. It encodes CASSLRSAGELFF.

The chain is built from TRBV6-1 and TRBJ1-4, with D possibly being TRBD1 (5 bases). The V gene lost 3 bases and the J gene lost 5 bases, with 10 bases spanning the gap. Per the germline V gene, CDR1 is MNHNS and CDR2 is SASEGT. The CDR3 loop spans 14 amino acids. The CDR3 protein is CASSEGGLNEKLFF. CDR3 in DNA: TGTGCCAGCAGTGAGGGGGGGTTGAATGAAAAACTGTTTTTT.

The chain has TRBV7-9 and TRBJ2-7; TRBD2 matches 13 bases. The CDR3 length is 15 residues. Per the germline V gene, CDR1 is SEHNR and CDR2 is FQNEAQ (reference sequence). After removal of 5 bases from V and 5 bases from J, the junction contained 6 bases not matched to a gene. CDR3 loop: CASSQGTSGNNEQYF. CDR3 DNA sequence: TGTGCCAGCAGCCAGGGGACTAGCGGGAACAACGAGCAGTACTTC.

The V call is TRBV19, the J call TRBJ2-7; 7 positions agree with TRBD2. The germline CDR1 and CDR2 sequences are LNHDA and SQIVND (reference sequence). V was clipped by 1 base and J by 0 bases; unmatched bases: 3. This CDR3 contains 15 residues. The CDR3 DNA reads TGTGCCAGTAGTATAGGCGCGGGAGCCTCCTACGAGCAGTACTTC. Protein sequence: CASSIGAGASYEQYF. Together with reference TRBV19 and TRBJ2-7, the CDR3 gives the full variable domain: DGGITQSPKYLFRKEGQNVTLSCEQNLNHDAMYWYRQDPGQGLRLIYYSQIVNDFQKGDIAEGYSVSREKKESFPLTVTSAQKNPTAFYLCASSIGAGASYEQYFGPGTRLTVT.

This chain joins TRBV6-1 and TRBJ2-7; D is possibly TRBD2 (5 bases). Germline V gene sequence: CDR1 MNHNS, CDR2 SASEGT. The CDR3 has 14 amino acids. The V and J ends lost 3 bases and 5 bases respectively, with 14 bases between them. The DNA for the CDR3 is TGTGCCAGCAGTGATCGATGGAGGAGCCACGAGCAGTACTTC. Protein product: CASSDRWRSHEQYF.

The rearrangement joins TRBV28 to TRBJ1-2; no clear D gene. Germline loops: CDR1 MDHEN, CDR2 SYDVKM. This CDR3 has 15 residues. V was trimmed by 3 bases and J by 3 bases, leaving 14 bases between them. CDR3 DNA: TGTGCCAGCAGTTTTTTCCCGTCCGGGGACTATGGCTACACCTTC. Amino acids: CASSFFPSGDYGYTF.

The CDR3 here is CASSPAGTGGLSGYGYTF. In nucleotides, the CDR3 is TGTGCCAGCAGTCCCGCCGGGACAGGGGGGCTTAGTGGCTATGGCTACACCTTC. The V call is TRBV28, the J call TRBJ1-2; 11 bases fit TRBD1. Trimming at V came to 5 bases and at J to 4 bases, leaving 15 bases not matched to a gene. CDR1 and CDR2 from the germline V gene are MDHEN and SYDVKM. CDR3 length equals 18 residues.

This chain joins TRBV6-1 and TRBJ2-5, with TRBD1 matching over 9 bases. The J call is uncertain, as TRBJ2-7 better fits the DNA end. Germline values: CDR1 MNHNS, CDR2 SASEGT. The CDR3 sequence is 14 residues long. CDR3 coding DNA: TGTGCCAGCAGCGCTTGGACAGGGGTGGACGAGCAGTACTTC. Its translation: CASSAWTGVDEQYF.

The chain carries TRBV19 and TRBJ2-1; no reliable D call. V was shortened by 3 bases and J by 0 bases, with 9 bases between the two germline ends. Germline CDR1 reads LNHDA; CDR2 reads SQIVND (reference sequence). The CDR3 extends over 15 amino acids. Here the CDR3 reads CASSISRSSYNEQFF. The CDR3 DNA reads TGTGCCAGTAGTATCTCCAGGAGCTCCTACAATGAGCAGTTCTTC.

The chain uses TRBV11-2 and TRBJ2-3; 9 bases line up with TRBD1. The V and J ends lost 8 bases and 0 bases, in that order; junction bases with no gene match: 6. This CDR3 spans 15 amino acids. Germline V gives CDR1 SGHAT, CDR2 FQNNGV. DNA for the CDR3: TGTGCCAGCGGCAGGACAGGGGCGAGCACAGATACGCAGTATTTT. This gives the protein CASGRTGASTDTQYF.

The chain links TRBV6-1 to TRBJ2-1, with TRBD2 matching over 9 bases. The germline V gene encodes CDR1 MNHNS and CDR2 SASEGT. CDR3 length: 15 residues. V gave up 2 bases and J gave up 9 bases; unmatched junction bases: 8. CDR3 in DNA: TGTGCCAGCAGTGAAATGGGACTAGCTTTGGGTGAGCAGTTCTTC. The encoded protein is CASSEMGLALGEQFF.

The CDR3 here is CASSVGLAVNIQYF. The CDR3 DNA reads as TGTGCCAGCAGTGTGGGACTAGCGGTAAACATTCAGTACTTC. The chain carries TRBV6-1 and TRBJ2-4, with TRBD2 matching over 11 bases. Germline V CDR1 and CDR2: MNHNS, SASEGT. The CDR3 runs 14 residues. Losses at the gene ends were 4 bases for V and 6 bases for J; bases not matched to a gene: 2.

The V call is TRBV28, the J call TRBJ2-1; 10 bases fit TRBD2. The CDR3 has 16 amino acids. Losses at the gene ends were 2 bases for V and 6 bases for J; bases not matched to a gene: 7. The germline V gene has CDR1 MDHEN and CDR2 SYDVKM. CDR3 protein: CASSLRTSGKLNEQFF. Here the CDR3 DNA reads TGTGCCAGCAGTTTACGAACTAGCGGGAAGCTCAATGAGCAGTTCTTC.

The chain is built from TRBV5-1 and TRBJ1-1; D unresolved. V was shortened by 4 bases and J by 5 bases, with 15 bases between the two germline ends. The CDR3 loop spans 14 amino acids. Germline V gene lookup returns CDR1 SGHRS and CDR2 YFSETQ. The CDR3 DNA reads TGCGCCAGCAGCCCTAATGCTAAGGGAACTGAAGCTTTCTTT. Translating it yields CASSPNAKGTEAFF.